Below, 32 T cell receptor beta chains from the same sample are listed, as sequenced in a study of blood T cell repertoires in COVID-19. The repertoire was sequenced with immunoSEQ multiplex PCR; TCRdb's copy has only in-frame clones and lacks some. The table lists under 450,000 clones, less than 90% of them singletons. Sequencing was carried out using PBMCs or T cells enriched from blood (not recorded which). The receptors originated from a woman between 45 and 60 years old who had recovered from COVID-19.

As regards this clone: The sample carries other DNA sequences with the same CDR3. The J gene is TRBJ1-1, the V gene TRBV25-1; 8 positions match TRBD1. The CDR3 sequence is 14 residues long. The ends lost 7 bases at V and 4 bases at J; junction bases unmatched: 8. Germline lookup yields CDR1 MGHDK and CDR2 SYGVNS. The DNA of the CDR3 is TGTGCCAGCATGAACAGGGGGGCTGGCACTGAAGCTTTCTTT. This gives the protein CASMNRGAGTEAFF.

Worth noting for this clone: One end of the junction does not line up with germline, which may come from a read error. V and J are TRBV18 and TRBJ2-3; D is ambiguous. Per germline, CDR1 KGHSH and CDR2 LQKENI. The CDR3 contains 12 residues. The CDR3: CASSPRPETQYF. The CDR3 nucleotides read TGTGCCAGCTCACCACGGCCAGAAACGCAGTATTTT.

The chain uses TRBV4-3 and TRBJ1-1; maybe TRBD1 (5 bases). The CDR3 is made up of 14 amino acids. Trimming stripped 1 base from V and 4 bases from J, with 10 bases between. Germline lookup yields CDR1 LGHNA and CDR2 YSLEER. CDR3: CASSQVSGVTEAFF. The CDR3 bases are TGCGCCAGCAGCCAAGTGTCGGGGGTCACTGAAGCTTTCTTT.

The V call is TRBV6-1, the J call TRBJ2-1; D is possibly TRBD1 (7 bases). Germline-derived CDR1 and CDR2 are MNHNS and SASEGT. The CDR3 length is 15 residues. V lost 1 base and J lost 4, with 11 bases in between. The CDR3, as DNA: TGTGCCAGCAGTGAAGGCGGGACAGCTTACAATGAGCAGTTCTTC. Amino acids: CASSEGGTAYNEQFF.

The rearrangement joins TRBV27 to TRBJ1-1, with 8 bases matching TRBD1. Germline V CDR1 and CDR2: MNHEY, SMNVEV (reference sequence). The length of the CDR3 is 20 residues. With V trimmed by 4 bases and J by 10 bases, 29 bases remained unmatched. The CDR3 coding sequence is TGTGCCAGCAGTTCCCTACGCCACCCTTTTATAGGGGACAGGAGGTGGGGAGCTTTCTTT. The encoded protein is CASSSLRHPFIGDRRWGAFF.

A few counts support this clone. The chain carries TRBV4-3 and TRBJ2-7, with TRBD2 identical over 9 bases. This CDR3 region has 15 residues. CDR1 LGHNA and CDR2 YSLEER come from the germline V gene. Trimming took 3 bases from V and 4 from J; bases not matched to a gene: 7. CDR3 nucleotide sequence: TGCGCCAGCAGCCATTGGCTAGCGGGAAAATACGAGCAGTACTTC. It codes for CASSHWLAGKYEQYF.

The J gene is TRBJ1-3, the V gene TRBV9, with D perhaps matching TRBD1 (5 bases). This CDR3 is 15 amino acids long. The V and J ends lost 3 bases and 4 bases respectively, with 14 bases between them. CDR1 is SGDLS, CDR2 YYNGEE, per germline. The CDR3 protein is CASSGSTAIGNTIYF. As DNA, the CDR3 is TGTGCCAGCAGCGGATCGACAGCTATAGGAAACACCATATATTTT.

In DNA form, the CDR3 reads TGTGCCAGCAGCCACGGCGGCACCATATATTTT. It is translated as CASSHGGTIYF. This chain links TRBV14 with TRBJ1-3; D not resolved. The CDR3 length is 11 residues. Germline V gene lookup returns CDR1 SGHDN and CDR2 FVKESK. The V gene lost 3 bases and the J gene lost 9 bases, with 6 bases spanning the gap.

V gene TRBV6-5 combines with J gene TRBJ1-2, with 7 bases identical to TRBD1. The CDR3 has 16 amino acids. The germline CDR1 and CDR2 sequences are MNHEY and SVGAGI. The V gene end was trimmed by 0 bases and the J gene end by 2 bases; junction bases not matched to a gene: 6. This chain's CDR3 is CASSYSTGLSNYGYTF. CDR3 nucleotides: TGTGCCAGCAGTTACTCGACAGGGTTATCCAACTATGGCTACACCTTC.

This clone was seen only once. V is TRBV30 and J is TRBJ1-1; D may be TRBD1 (5 bases). The CDR3 runs 15 residues. The V end lost 2 bases, the J end lost 4 bases, and 17 bases lay between the germline ends. CDR1 is GTSNPN, CDR2 SVGIG, per germline (reference sequence). The CDR3, as DNA: TGTGCCTGGAGTTCAAGGGCGGGGGTTAGCACTGAAGCTTTCTTT. Its protein product is CAWSSRAGVSTEAFF.

J is TRBJ1-1 and V is TRBV7-2; D not resolved. This CDR3 has 13 residues. V lost 4 bases, J lost 0 bases, and 6 bases lay in between. Germline V gene lookup returns CDR1 SGHTA and CDR2 FQGNSA. The CDR3 here is CASSYTVNTEAFF. The CDR3 nucleotides are TGTGCCAGCAGCTATACAGTGAACACTGAAGCTTTCTTT.

This chain links TRBV19 with TRBJ1-6; no clear D gene. CDR1 LNHDA and CDR2 SQIVND come from the germline V gene (reference sequence). Trimming removed 3 bases from V and 11 bases from J, with 11 bases in between. The CDR3 runs to 13 residues. As DNA, the CDR3 is TGTGCCAGTAGTATCACGACTACTCCACCCCTCCACTTT. Its translation is CASSITTTPPLHF.

The chain links TRBV5-8 to TRBJ1-2; 7 positions match TRBD1. Germline CDR1 and CDR2: SGHTS and YDEGEE. The CDR3 is 15 residues long. The V segment lost 0 bases and the J segment 3 bases; nucleotides outside the gene matches: 5. The CDR3 is CASSLDDRDDYGYTF. The CDR3 bases are TGTGCCAGCAGCTTGGACGACAGGGATGACTATGGCTACACCTTC.

V and J are TRBV30 and TRBJ2-5; D gene unclear. The CDR3 extends over 11 amino acids. Germline V gene sequence: CDR1 GTSNPN, CDR2 SVGIG (reference sequence). Trimming pared 4 bases from V and 7 bases from J, leaving 10 bases between. The CDR3 is CAWIVRGTQYF. The DNA for the CDR3 is TGTGCCTGGATCGTCCGCGGGACCCAGTACTTC.

The chain uses TRBV4-3 and TRBJ2-2; maybe TRBD1 (6 bases). V was pared by 4 bases and J by 6 bases, with 21 bases between. The CDR3 length is 17 residues. The germline V gene encodes CDR1 LGHNA and CDR2 YSLEER. CDR3 DNA sequence: TGCGCCAGCAGCCCCGCCAGGGGCGCGAACGGAGCCGGGGAGCTGTTTTTT. Its translation: CASSPARGANGAGELFF.

The chain has TRBV21-1 and TRBJ1-1; no DNA check was done on the table's D call, TRBD1. TRBV21-1 is an annotated pseudogene. This CDR3 comprises 12 residues. CDR3 sequence (DNA): TGTGCCACCGCACCGAGGGGGAACGAAGCTTTCTTT. Translated: CATAPRGNEAFF.

The J gene is TRBJ2-1, the V gene TRBV19; 9 bases are shared with TRBD1. This CDR3 is 14 amino acids long. V was pared by 8 bases and J by 6 bases, with 8 bases of the junction left unmatched. CDR1 is LNHDA and CDR2 is SQIVND in the germline V gene (reference sequence). CDR3 nucleotide sequence: TGTGCCAGTGGACGAGGGACAGGGCGCAATGAGCAGTTCTTC. Its translation is CASGRGTGRNEQFF.

The rearrangement joins TRBV23-1 to TRBJ1-2, with 9 bases lining up with TRBD1. TRBV23-1 is annotated as an ORF whose role is uncertain. The CDR3 runs to 19 residues. V lost 7 bases and J lost 4; bases outside the gene matches: 22. This chain's CDR3 is CASKVRKVQGALVGYGYTF. The CDR3 bases are TGCGCCAGCAAAGTGCGTAAGGTACAGGGGGCACTTGTGGGCTATGGCTACACCTTC.

The V gene is TRBV5-1, the J gene TRBJ1-5, with D maybe TRBD1 (6 bases). Germline CDR1 and CDR2: SGHRS and YFSETQ. This CDR3 contains 15 residues. V was cut by 0 bases and J by 6 bases, with 13 bases left in between. CDR3 region: CASSLDAQGGQPQHF. Here the CDR3 DNA reads TGCGCCAGCAGCTTGGACGCACAGGGTGGTCAGCCCCAGCATTTT.

This chain uses TRBV4-3 with TRBJ2-6; no definite D call. V was clipped by 1 base and J by 3 bases, with 13 bases between them. This CDR3 contains 17 residues. CDR1 LGHNA and CDR2 YSLEER come from the germline V gene. The CDR3 loop is CASSQGSFVGGANVLTF. As DNA, the CDR3 is TGCGCCAGCAGCCAAGGGAGTTTCGTGGGTGGGGCCAACGTCCTGACTTTC.

Details on this clone: With a much larger clone just one base away, this may be a read error. Other nucleotide sequences in the sample specify the same CDR3. This chain connects TRBV5-1 to TRBJ1-1; D may be TRBD1 (6 bases). Trimming shortened V by 3 bases and J by 0 bases, and 9 bases separated the two germline ends. The length of the CDR3 is 14 residues. Per germline, CDR1 SGHRS and CDR2 YFSETQ. CDR3 in DNA: TGCGCCAGCAGCTCAACAGGGCTGAACACTGAAGCTTTCTTT. Protein product: CASSSTGLNTEAFF.

This rearrangement joins TRBV11-2 to TRBJ2-7; D is ambiguous. Germline CDR1 reads SGHAT; CDR2 reads FQNNGV. CDR3 length equals 13 residues. V lost 1 base, J lost 4 bases, and 8 bases lay in between. In nucleotides, the CDR3 is TGTGCCAGCAGCTTAGCCCTAGAGTACGAGCAGTACTTC. It specifies CASSLALEYEQYF.

The gene calls are TRBV30 and TRBJ1-1; perhaps TRBD1 as D (6 bases). This CDR3 spans 14 amino acids. Germline V gene sequence: CDR1 GTSNPN, CDR2 SVGIG (reference sequence). Trimming removed 3 bases at V and 1 base at J, with 12 bases between. CDR3 region: CAWSAGTSNTEAFF. CDR3 nucleotide sequence: TGTGCCTGGAGCGCAGGGACATCGAACACTGAAGCTTTCTTT.

A few counts support this clone. The CDR3 loop is CASSYRGPGNTIYF. CDR3 in DNA: TGTGCCAGCTCTTACCGAGGTCCAGGAAACACCATATATTTT. This chain connects TRBV2 to TRBJ1-3; D gene uncertain. Germline CDR1 reads SNHLY; CDR2 reads FYNNEI. This CDR3 has 14 residues. V lost 8 bases and J lost 4, with 15 bases in between.

The table lists this clone with a few counts. This rearrangement joins TRBV6-5 to TRBJ1-4, with TRBD1 matching 7 bases. Per the germline V gene, CDR1 is MNHEY and CDR2 is SVGAGI. V lost 6 bases, J lost 6 bases, and 7 bases stayed unmatched. CDR3 length: 14 residues. The CDR3 is CASSQTGLDEKLFF. CDR3 in DNA: TGTGCCAGCAGCCAGACAGGGTTGGATGAAAAACTGTTTTTT.

The J gene is TRBJ1-6, the V gene TRBV9, with D perhaps TRBD1 (6 bases). Between the trimmed V and J ends, which lost 4 bases and 9 bases, there was a span of 17 bases. Germline-derived CDR1 and CDR2 are SGDLS and YYNGEE. This CDR3 has 15 residues. As DNA, the CDR3 is TGTGCCAGCAGCCCCGAGGGGGTCGGGTTTTCACCCCTCCACTTT. Translated, it gives CASSPEGVGFSPLHF. The whole variable domain, remainder taken from reference TRBV9 and TRBJ1-6, is DSGVTQTPKHLITATGQRVTLRCSPRSGDLSVYWYQQSLDQGLQFLIQYYNGEERAKGNILERFSAQQFPDLHSELNLSSLELGDSALYFCASSPEGVGFSPLHFGNGTRLTVT.

The V gene is TRBV4-3, the J gene TRBJ2-2; 7 bases agree with TRBD1. The ends lost 4 bases at V and 2 bases at J; junction bases unmatched: 7. Germline assignment: CDR1 LGHNA and CDR2 YSLEER. The CDR3 has 16 amino acids. CDR3 region: CASSRDRAGNTGELFF. As DNA, the CDR3 is TGCGCCAGCAGCCGAGACAGGGCCGGCAACACCGGGGAGCTGTTTTTT.

For this clone: An end of the junction differs from the germline gene, which may be a read error. The rearrangement joins TRBV7-2 to TRBJ1-6; weak D call: TRBD1 (6 bases). This CDR3 contains 17 residues. Per the germline V gene, CDR1 is SGHTA and CDR2 is FQGNSA. This chain's CDR3 is CASSLAPRGLGNSPLHF. CDR3 coding DNA: TGTGCCAGCAGCCTAGCCCCGCGGGGGCTGGGGAATTCACCCCTCCACTTT.

Note on this clone: The same CDR3 is also encoded by other DNA sequences in this sample. This chain uses TRBV6-5 with TRBJ1-3; perhaps TRBD1 as D (6 bases). CDR1 MNHEY and CDR2 SVGAGI come from the germline V gene. The CDR3 covers 16 residues. V dropped 0 bases and J dropped 0 bases, with 9 bases sitting between them. Here the CDR3 reads CASSYSKQGSGNTIYF. In DNA form, the CDR3 reads TGTGCCAGCAGTTACTCTAAACAGGGCTCTGGAAACACCATATATTTT.

The rearrangement links TRBV3-1 (or the pseudogene TRBV3-2) to TRBJ1-6, with 11 bases identical to TRBD1. The CDR3 length is 15 residues. The germline V gene has CDR1 LGHDT and CDR2 YNNKEL (reference sequence). Trimming took 1 base from V and 9 from J; bases not matched to a gene: 2. For the CDR3, the DNA is TGTGCCAGCAGCCAAGCCGGGACAGGGGGTTCACCCCTCCACTTT. It yields the protein CASSQAGTGGSPLHF.

This clone was seen a single time. The chain recombines TRBV7-9 with TRBJ2-7; 9 nucleotides agree with TRBD2. CDR1 and CDR2 (germline): SEHNR, FQNEAQ (reference sequence). The CDR3 extends over 15 amino acids. The trim removed 3 bases at V and 0 bases at J, leaving 3 bases unmatched. CDR3 nucleotide sequence: TGTGCCAGCAGCTTTCTAGCGGGGAGCTCCTACGAGCAGTACTTC. Translating it yields CASSFLAGSSYEQYF.

V gene TRBV3-1 (or the pseudogene TRBV3-2) combines with J gene TRBJ2-1; no firm D call. The V gene lost 0 bases and the J gene lost 0 bases, with 9 bases spanning the gap. Germline V CDR1 and CDR2: LGHDT, YNNKEL (reference sequence). This CDR3 contains 16 residues. The DNA of the CDR3 is TGTGCCAGCAGCCAAGAAATAACAAGCTCCTACAATGAGCAGTTCTTC. It is translated as CASSQEITSSYNEQFF.